Presented here are 30 T cell receptor beta chains from one specimen sequenced in a study of naive and memory T cell subsets. Sample treatment: skin biopsy from PPD injection site in Mantoux-positive individual. The library had UMIs added by 3' ligation of an oligonucleotide to TCR cDNA. Four PCR rounds used nested alpha and beta constant region primers plus the SP2 primer. MiXCR, run by TCRdb on the UMI-ligation and nested PCR reads, gives a single entry per CDR3 protein. The sample holds about 37,000 distinct CDR3 sequences, around 10% seen once. The specimen was skin, collected from a tuberculin skin test site. The receptors shown here come from an adult in good health.

This clonotype has ten or more counts. The chain uses TRBV5-1 and TRBJ1-2, with TRBD1 as a possible D gene (5 bases). The germline V gene has CDR1 SGHRS and CDR2 YFSETQ. There are 15 residues in the CDR3. Trimming stripped 0 bases from V and 2 bases from J, with 11 bases between. This CDR3 reads CASSLEYRLNYGYTF. CDR3 coding DNA: TGCGCCAGCAGCTTGGAATACAGGCTAAACTATGGCTACACCTTC.

This clonotype was counted ten times or more. The V gene is TRBV6-5, the J gene TRBJ2-7; D may be TRBD1 or TRBD2 (5 bases each). CDR1 is MNHEY, CDR2 SVGAGI, per germline. V was clipped by 0 bases and J by 0 bases, with 9 bases between them. This CDR3 contains 15 residues. The CDR3 region is CASSYSRGVSYEQYF. DNA of the CDR3: TGTGCCAGCAGTTACTCGAGGGGTGTCTCCTACGAGCAGTACTTC.

The J gene is TRBJ1-1, the V gene TRBV12-5; D gene uncertain. CDR1 and CDR2 (germline): LGHNT, FRNRAP. V lost 5 bases, J lost 4 bases, and 11 bases lay in between. CDR3 length: 13 amino acids. The CDR3: CASGRDWGTEAFF. As DNA, the CDR3 is TGTGCTAGTGGTCGCGACTGGGGCACTGAAGCTTTCTTT.

There are many counts of this clonotype. The CDR3 sequence: CASSFVRGQETQYF. The CDR3 nucleotides read TGTGCCAGCAGCTTCGTTCGGGGACAGGAGACCCAGTACTTC. V is TRBV5-6 and J is TRBJ2-5, with TRBD1 matching over 7 bases. Germline loops: CDR1 SGHDT, CDR2 YYEEEE. J lost 5 bases, V lost 2 bases, and 6 bases had no gene match. This CDR3 contains 14 residues.

This clonotype counts as medium-sized. The rearrangement uses TRBV5-1 and TRBJ2-1; D not resolved. Germline assignment: CDR1 SGHRS and CDR2 YFSETQ. Trimming took off 6 bases at V and 6 bases at J, with 13 bases between the two ends. The CDR3 is 13 amino acids. CDR3 sequence (DNA): TGCGCCAGCACCAACCCCACCAGCAATGAGCAGTTCTTC. Its translation: CASTNPTSNEQFF.

This clonotype was observed many times. V gene TRBV11-3 combines with J gene TRBJ2-1; D not certain. Germline V gene data show CDR1 as SGHNT and CDR2 as YENEEA. The CDR3 spans 13 residues. Trimming took off 0 bases at V and 4 bases at J, with 4 bases between the two ends. CDR3 protein: CASSLEAYNEQFF. DNA for the CDR3: TGTGCCAGCAGCTTAGAAGCATACAATGAGCAGTTCTTC.

The chain links TRBV24-1 to TRBJ2-5, with TRBD1 matching 9 bases. This CDR3 has 16 amino acids. Germline V gene lookup returns CDR1 KGHDR and CDR2 SFDVKD. The junction had 9 bases not matched to a gene; V was cut back by 3 bases and J by 5 bases. The CDR3 protein is CATSDPGTGKGETQYF. The CDR3 DNA reads as TGTGCCACCAGTGATCCCGGGACAGGGAAGGGGGAGACCCAGTACTTC.

This clonotype was counted ten times or more. This CDR3 is CASSSSRGLGETQYF. The DNA for the CDR3 is TGTGCCAGCAGCTCCTCGAGGGGGCTGGGGGAGACCCAGTACTTC. The chain recombines TRBV7-3 with TRBJ2-5; the match to TRBD1 covers 7 bases. This CDR3 comprises 15 residues. The trim removed 4 bases at V and 5 bases at J, leaving 10 bases unmatched. Germline V gene sequence: CDR1 SGHTA, CDR2 FQGTGA. Filled out from reference TRBV7-3 and TRBJ2-5, the complete variable domain reads GAGVSQTPSNKVTEKGKYVELRCDPISGHTALYWYRQSLGQGPEFLIYFQGTGAADDSGLPNDRFFAVRPEGSVSTLKIQRTERGDSAVYLCASSSSRGLGETQYFGPGTRLLVL.

This clonotype was counted many times. The genes are TRBV28 and TRBJ2-4; TRBD1 matches at 7 bases. The CDR3 is 16 amino acids. V gave up 5 bases and J gave up 0 bases; unmatched junction bases: 7. Germline values: CDR1 MDHEN, CDR2 SYDVKM. The CDR3, as DNA: TGTGCCAGCAGTCCAAGGACAGGACTAGCCAAAAACATTCAGTACTTC. It translates to CASSPRTGLAKNIQYF.

This clonotype was detected ten times or more. This rearrangement joins TRBV12-3 or TRBV12-4 to TRBJ1-1; 7 nucleotides align to TRBD1. The CDR3 has 14 residues. V lost 1 base, J lost 5 bases, and 4 bases stayed unmatched. CDR3 DNA sequence: TGTGCCAGCAGTTTAGAGGGGGCAGGTACTGAAGCTTTCTTT. This encodes CASSLEGAGTEAFF.

The chain has TRBV20-1 and TRBJ2-1, with D tentatively TRBD1 or TRBD2 (6 bases each). In germline, CDR1 is DFQATT, CDR2 SNEGSKA (reference sequence). V lost 0 bases and J lost 4, with 16 bases in between. The CDR3 sequence is 16 residues long. Here the CDR3 reads CSARDPTRGDYNEQFF. The CDR3 coding sequence is TGCAGTGCTAGAGACCCTACGAGGGGGGATTACAATGAGCAGTTCTTC.

This clonotype has a count of ten or more. V gene TRBV7-9 combines with J gene TRBJ1-6; D call uncertain. Germline V lookup: CDR1 SEHNR, CDR2 FQNEAQ (reference sequence). The V end lost 6 bases, the J end lost 5 bases, and 11 bases lay between the germline ends. This CDR3 has 14 amino acids. The CDR3 is CASSPGRDNSPLHF. For the CDR3, the DNA is TGTGCCAGCAGTCCCGGACGGGATAATTCACCCCTCCACTTT.

This clonotype has at least ten counts. V and J are TRBV11-3 and TRBJ2-2, with 9 bases aligning to TRBD1. CDR1 and CDR2 (germline): SGHNT, YENEEA. CDR3 length equals 17 residues. V was pared by 4 bases and J by 5 bases, with 11 bases of the junction left unmatched. The CDR3 region is CASSSYGTGTLTGELFF. The DNA of the CDR3 is TGTGCCAGCAGCTCCTATGGGACAGGGACTCTTACCGGGGAGCTGTTTTTT.

The rearrangement uses TRBV3-1 and TRBJ2-2; 8 bases map to TRBD2. V dropped 7 bases and J dropped 7; count of bases not matched to a gene: 11. The CDR3 length is 15 residues. Germline CDR1 reads LGHDT; CDR2 reads YNNKEL (reference sequence). The CDR3 spells CASTKNSGMDGELFF. Here the CDR3 DNA reads TGTGCCAGCACGAAGAATAGCGGGATGGACGGGGAGCTGTTTTTT.

V and J are TRBV29-1 and TRBJ1-2, with a weak D call TRBD1 (5 bases). V gave up 0 bases and J gave up 6 bases, with 17 bases separating them. The CDR3 is made up of 15 amino acids. Germline V gene sequence: CDR1 SQVTM, CDR2 ANQGSEA. CDR3 sequence (DNA): TGCAGCGTTGAAGATCGGAGGGGCAGGGTACATGGCTACACCTTC. Protein: CSVEDRRGRVHGYTF.

J is TRBJ2-3 and V is TRBV23-1, with 9 bases aligning to TRBD2. TRBV23-1 is an open reading frame whose function is uncertain. The V segment lost 0 bases and the J segment 5 bases; nucleotides outside the gene matches: 18. This CDR3 comprises 20 residues. The CDR3 reads CASSQSNPTLAGRDGDTQYF. The CDR3 DNA follows: TGCGCCAGCAGTCAATCGAACCCTACGCTAGCGGGGAGGGATGGAGATACGCAGTATTTT.

This clonotype has more than one count but fewer than ten. The genes are TRBV2 and TRBJ2-5; either TRBD1 or TRBD2 may fit D (5 bases each). Germline CDR1 is SNHLY and CDR2 is FYNNEI. The ends were cut back, 6 bases at V and 3 bases at J, with 14 bases in the middle. This CDR3 has 14 residues. The CDR3 nucleotides read TGTGCCAGCAGGCACCGGGACCTTAAAGAGACCCAGTACTTC. Its protein is CASRHRDLKETQYF.

This clonotype has a count of ten or more. The rearrangement links TRBV29-1 to TRBJ2-1; D might be TRBD2 (5 bases). Looked up from germline, CDR1 is SQVTM and CDR2 is ANQGSEA. The CDR3 consists of 11 residues. The CDR3 DNA reads TGCAGGGGGAGCTTCAACAATGAGCAGTTCTTC. Amino acid sequence: CRGSFNNEQFF.

This clonotype was counted many times. The chain carries TRBV6-4 and TRBJ2-1, with TRBD1 matching 8 bases. Trimming removed 4 bases from V and 7 bases from J; junction bases left unmatched: 9. Germline loops: CDR1 MRHNA, CDR2 SNTAGT. This CDR3 is 15 amino acids long. The CDR3 nucleotides read TGTGCCAGCAGTGTAACCCAGGGGGCAGGGAATGAGCAGTTCTTC. Amino acids: CASSVTQGAGNEQFF.

This clonotype was seen many times. The chain couples TRBV19 to TRBJ2-5; TRBD1 agrees at 7 bases. V lost 4 bases and J lost 5; bases outside the gene matches: 7. Germline-derived CDR1 and CDR2 are LNHDA and SQIVND (reference sequence). The CDR3 extends over 14 amino acids. The CDR3 here is CASSTKQGPETQYF. CDR3 DNA: TGTGCCAGTAGTACCAAACAGGGGCCGGAGACCCAGTACTTC.

Of note for this clonotype: A much larger clonotype is one base distant, so this may be a read error. The chain uses TRBV28 and TRBJ2-7, with 8 positions matching TRBD1. The germline V gene encodes CDR1 MDHEN and CDR2 SYDVKM. The CDR3 loop spans 14 amino acids. V trimming: 7 bases; J trimming: 3 bases; junction bases outside the gene matches: 8. The CDR3 nucleotides read TGTGCCAGCACCCAACAGGGGGGTCGCTACGAGCAGTACTTC. This sequence encodes CASTQQGGRYEQYF.

The gene calls are TRBV27 and TRBJ1-1, with 9 bases aligning to TRBD1. The CDR3 totals 16 residues. Germline loops: CDR1 MNHEY, CDR2 SMNVEV (reference sequence). V shed 0 bases, J shed 4 bases, and the junction held 6 bases outside the gene matches. Here the CDR3 reads CASSLSPRDRATEAFF. The CDR3 DNA reads as TGTGCCAGCAGTTTATCTCCTCGGGACAGGGCCACTGAAGCTTTCTTT.

The CDR3 bases are TGTGCCAGTAGTATAGGAGGCACCGGGGAGCTGTTTTTT. This translates into CASSIGGTGELFF. The chain uses TRBV19 and TRBJ2-2, with D hard to call. Trimming removed 1 base at V and 4 bases at J, with 4 bases between. Germline CDR1 is LNHDA and CDR2 is SQIVND (reference sequence). The CDR3 consists of 13 residues.

This clonotype was counted between two and nine times. The chain carries TRBV3-1 and TRBJ1-2; D not resolved. The CDR3 extends over 13 amino acids. V shed 2 bases and J shed 7 bases, with 11 bases lying between them. The V gene's germline CDR1 is LGHDT and CDR2 YNNKEL (reference sequence). The CDR3 is CASSQYEMGGYTF. The CDR3 DNA reads as TGTGCCAGCAGCCAATACGAGATGGGTGGCTACACCTTC.

This clonotype showed up just a few times. The rearrangement uses TRBV20-1 and TRBJ2-7; 7 nucleotides align to TRBD1. The CDR3 totals 13 residues. V was clipped by 2 bases and J by 3 bases; unmatched bases: 4. The germline CDR1 and CDR2 sequences are DFQATT and SNEGSKA (reference sequence). CDR3 protein: CSARPTGFYEQYF. In DNA form, the CDR3 reads TGCAGTGCTAGACCGACAGGGTTCTACGAGCAGTACTTC.

Ten or more counts support this clonotype. The chain uses TRBV29-1 and TRBJ2-4, with TRBD2 matching over 7 bases. J was trimmed by 8 bases and V by 6 bases; bases with no gene match: 10. CDR3 length equals 13 residues. Germline assignment: CDR1 SQVTM and CDR2 ANQGSEA. CDR3 in amino acids: CSVGRTSLDIQYF. Here the CDR3 DNA reads TGCAGCGTCGGACGGACTAGTCTTGACATTCAGTACTTC.

This clonotype was picked up many times. V usage is TRBV5-5 and J usage is TRBJ1-2; D is unclear. Trimming took off 0 bases at V and 8 bases at J, with 20 bases between the two ends. The CDR3 sequence is 16 residues long. Germline V gives CDR1 SGHKS, CDR2 YYEKEE (reference sequence). The DNA for the CDR3 is TGTGCCAGCAGCTTGGATAGTGGCGGACCCTCCGACGGCTACACCTTC. Protein sequence: CASSLDSGGPSDGYTF.

The chain is built from TRBV19 and TRBJ2-7; no clear D. This CDR3 has 13 amino acids. Germline loops: CDR1 LNHDA, CDR2 SQIVND (reference sequence). Trimming removed 6 bases at V and 3 bases at J, with 12 bases between. The DNA of the CDR3 is TGTGCCAGTAGGCTAAGTACTAACTACGAGCAGTACTTC. Protein: CASRLSTNYEQYF.

In its sample, this clonotype was seen a few times. The genes are TRBV9 and TRBJ2-1; D remains ambiguous. The germline V and J ends were trimmed by 3 bases and 8 bases, with 15 bases remaining between them. Germline lookup yields CDR1 SGDLS and CDR2 YYNGEE. The CDR3 spans 14 residues. The CDR3 region has the DNA TGTGCCAGCAGCGCTTCTGACCGATCCCATGAGCAGTTCTTC. This encodes CASSASDRSHEQFF.

The chain joins TRBV5-4 to TRBJ2-5, with TRBD2 identical over 7 bases. Per germline, CDR1 SGHNT and CDR2 YYREEE (reference sequence). The V and J ends lost 4 bases and 0 bases, in that order; junction bases with no gene match: 9. The CDR3 contains 16 residues. In nucleotides, the CDR3 is TGTGCCAGCAGCCCTGCGGCACTAGCGAACCAAGAGACCCAGTACTTC. The encoded protein is CASSPAALANQETQYF.